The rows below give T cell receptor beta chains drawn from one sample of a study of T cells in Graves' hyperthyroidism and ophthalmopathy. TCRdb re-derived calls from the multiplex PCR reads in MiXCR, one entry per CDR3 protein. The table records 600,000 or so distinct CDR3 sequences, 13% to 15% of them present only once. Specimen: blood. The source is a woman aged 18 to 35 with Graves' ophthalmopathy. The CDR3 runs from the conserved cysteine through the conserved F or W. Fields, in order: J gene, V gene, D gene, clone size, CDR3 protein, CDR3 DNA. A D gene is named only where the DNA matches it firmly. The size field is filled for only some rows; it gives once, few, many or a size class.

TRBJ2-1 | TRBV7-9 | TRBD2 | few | CATCPGTSGSDEQFF | TGTGCCACCTGCCCCGGGACTAGCGGGAGCGATGAGCAGTTCTTC
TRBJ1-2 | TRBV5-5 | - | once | CASSYRPVQGNYGYTF | TGTGCCAGCAGCTACCGACCTGTCCAGGGTAACTATGGCTACACCTTC
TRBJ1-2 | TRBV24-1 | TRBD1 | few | CATAPGQGARGFNYGYTF | TGTGCCACCGCTCCGGGACAGGGGGCGCGGGGGTTTAACTATGGCTACACCTTC
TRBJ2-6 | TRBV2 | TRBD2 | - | CASSWAGDPSGANVLTF | TGTGCCAGCAGCTGGGCGGGAGACCCCTCTGGGGCCAACGTCCTGACTTTC
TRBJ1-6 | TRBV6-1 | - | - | CASRPRIEETNSPLHF | TGTGCCAGCAGACCGCGAATTGAGGAGACTAATTCACCCCTCCACTTT
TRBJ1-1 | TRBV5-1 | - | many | CASRLEGQLNTEAFF | TGCGCCAGCAGACTGGAGGGCCAGCTCAACACTGAAGCTTTCTTT
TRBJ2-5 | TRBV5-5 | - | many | CASSLEVYQETQYF | TGTGCCAGCAGCTTGGAAGTGTACCAAGAGACCCAGTACTTC
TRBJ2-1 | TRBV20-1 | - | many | CSVFREFDNEQFF | TGCAGTGTCTTTCGGGAGTTTGACAATGAGCAGTTCTTC
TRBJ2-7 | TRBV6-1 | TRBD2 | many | CASSTGLAGNEQYF | TGTGCCAGCAGTACGGGACTAGCGGGAAACGAGCAGTACTTC
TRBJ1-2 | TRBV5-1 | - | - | CASSLDLTTYGYTF | TGCGCCAGCAGCTTGGATCTCACGACCTATGGCTACACCTTC
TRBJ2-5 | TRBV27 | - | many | CASSPGEWIQETQYF | TGTGCCAGCAGCCCAGGGGAGTGGATCCAAGAGACCCAGTACTTC
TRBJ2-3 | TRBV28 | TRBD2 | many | CASSYGGGDTQYF | TGTGCCAGCAGTTATGGGGGGGGGGATACGCAGTATTTT
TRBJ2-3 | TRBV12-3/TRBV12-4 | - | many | CAIITGEGSWLDTQYF | TGTGCCATCATTACAGGGGAGGGGAGCTGGCTCGATACGCAGTATTTT
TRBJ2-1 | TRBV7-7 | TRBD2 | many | CASSLALAGNNEQFF | TGTGCTAGCAGCTTAGCTCTAGCGGGCAACAATGAGCAGTTCTTC
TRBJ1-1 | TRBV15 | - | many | CATSRNQENTEAFF | TGTGCCACCAGCAGAAACCAGGAAAACACTGAAGCTTTCTTT
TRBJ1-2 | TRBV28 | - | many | CASTEGVGPLANYGYTF | TGTGCCAGCACGGAAGGCGTCGGCCCCCTAGCTAACTATGGCTACACCTTC
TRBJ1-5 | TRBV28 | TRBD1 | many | CASSTGDNQPQHF | TGTGCCAGCAGTACAGGGGACAATCAGCCCCAGCATTTT
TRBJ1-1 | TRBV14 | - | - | CASSPLGEGTTEAFF | TGTGCCAGCAGCCCCCTTGGGGAAGGGACCACTGAAGCTTTCTTT
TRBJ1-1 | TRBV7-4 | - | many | CASSLLRDRSNTEAFF | TGTGCCAGCAGCTTACTCCGTGACAGGTCTAACACTGAAGCTTTCTTT
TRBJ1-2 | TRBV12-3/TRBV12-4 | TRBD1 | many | CASARTGGNYGYTF | TGTGCCAGCGCTAGGACAGGGGGCAACTATGGCTACACCTTC
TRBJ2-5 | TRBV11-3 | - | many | CASSLGQDFRETQYF | TGTGCCAGCAGCTTAGGGCAGGACTTTCGGGAGACCCAGTACTTC